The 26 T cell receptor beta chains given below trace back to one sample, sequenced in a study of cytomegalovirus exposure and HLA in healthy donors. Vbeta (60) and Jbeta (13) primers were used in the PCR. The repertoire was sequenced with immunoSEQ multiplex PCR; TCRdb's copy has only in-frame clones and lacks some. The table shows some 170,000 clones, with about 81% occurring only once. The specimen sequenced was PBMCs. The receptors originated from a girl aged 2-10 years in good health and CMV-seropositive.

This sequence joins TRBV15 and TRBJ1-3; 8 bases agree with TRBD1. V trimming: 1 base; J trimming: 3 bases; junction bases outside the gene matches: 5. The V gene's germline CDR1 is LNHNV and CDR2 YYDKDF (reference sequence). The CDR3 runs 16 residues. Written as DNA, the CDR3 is TGTGCCACCAGCAGAGTTCAGGGGGCGGATGGAAACACCATATATTTT. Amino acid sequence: CATSRVQGADGNTIYF.

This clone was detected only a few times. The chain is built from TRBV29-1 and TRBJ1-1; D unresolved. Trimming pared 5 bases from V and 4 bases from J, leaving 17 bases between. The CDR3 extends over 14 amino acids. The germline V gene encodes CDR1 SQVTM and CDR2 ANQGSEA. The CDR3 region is CSVSAGILSTEAFF. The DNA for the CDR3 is TGCAGCGTTTCGGCGGGGATACTGAGCACTGAAGCTTTCTTT.

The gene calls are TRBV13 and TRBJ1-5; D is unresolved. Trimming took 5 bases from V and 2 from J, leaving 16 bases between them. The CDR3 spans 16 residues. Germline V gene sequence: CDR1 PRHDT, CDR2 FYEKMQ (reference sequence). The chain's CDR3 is CASSLRGGEGNQPQHF. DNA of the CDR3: TGTGCCAGCAGCCTCCGGGGTGGAGAAGGCAATCAGCCCCAGCATTTT.

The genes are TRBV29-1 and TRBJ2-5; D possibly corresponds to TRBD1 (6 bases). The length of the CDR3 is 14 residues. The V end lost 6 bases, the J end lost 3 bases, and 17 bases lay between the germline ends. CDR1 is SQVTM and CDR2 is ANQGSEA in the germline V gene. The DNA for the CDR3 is TGCAGCGTCGTGCTCTCCGGGACAAAAGAGACCCAGTACTTC. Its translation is CSVVLSGTKETQYF.

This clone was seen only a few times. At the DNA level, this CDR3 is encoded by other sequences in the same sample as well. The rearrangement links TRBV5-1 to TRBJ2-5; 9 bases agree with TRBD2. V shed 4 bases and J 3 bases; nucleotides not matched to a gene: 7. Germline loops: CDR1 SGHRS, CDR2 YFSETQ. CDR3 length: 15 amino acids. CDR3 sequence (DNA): TGCGCCAGCAGCCCCCCATTAGCGGGAGAAGAGACCCAGTACTTC. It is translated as CASSPPLAGEETQYF.

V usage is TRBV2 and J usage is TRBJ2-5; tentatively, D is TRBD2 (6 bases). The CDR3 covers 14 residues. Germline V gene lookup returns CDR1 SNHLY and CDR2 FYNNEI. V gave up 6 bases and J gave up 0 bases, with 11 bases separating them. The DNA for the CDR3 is TGTGCCAGCAGGGCCCAGCGGGACCAAGAGACCCAGTACTTC. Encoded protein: CASRAQRDQETQYF. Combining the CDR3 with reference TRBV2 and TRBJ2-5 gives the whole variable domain EPEVTQTPSHQVTQMGQEVILRCVPISNHLYFYWYRQILGQKVEFLVSFYNNEISEKSEIFDDQFSVERPDGSNFTLKIRSTKLEDSAMYFCASRAQRDQETQYFGPGTRLLVL.

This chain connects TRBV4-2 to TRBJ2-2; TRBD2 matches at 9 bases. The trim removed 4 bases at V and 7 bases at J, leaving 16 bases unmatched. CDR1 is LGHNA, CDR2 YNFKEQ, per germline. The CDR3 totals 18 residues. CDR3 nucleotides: TGTGCCAGCAGCCCCCGGCCGGGAGCGGGAGGCCTAGGCGGGGAGCTGTTTTTT. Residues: CASSPRPGAGGLGGELFF.

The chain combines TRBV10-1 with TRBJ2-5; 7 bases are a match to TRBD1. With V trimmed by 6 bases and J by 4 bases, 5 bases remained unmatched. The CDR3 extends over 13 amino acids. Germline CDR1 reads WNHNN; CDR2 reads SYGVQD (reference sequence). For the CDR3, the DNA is TGCGCCAGCAGCTTACAGGGGCGAGAGACCCAGTACTTC. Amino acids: CASSLQGRETQYF.

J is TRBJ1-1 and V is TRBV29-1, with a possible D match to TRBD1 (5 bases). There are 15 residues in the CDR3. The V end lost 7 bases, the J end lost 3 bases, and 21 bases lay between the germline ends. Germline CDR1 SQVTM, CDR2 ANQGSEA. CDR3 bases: TGCAGCGCGGGGGTCGGGTCCGCGATCCACACTGAAGCTTTCTTT. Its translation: CSAGVGSAIHTEAFF.

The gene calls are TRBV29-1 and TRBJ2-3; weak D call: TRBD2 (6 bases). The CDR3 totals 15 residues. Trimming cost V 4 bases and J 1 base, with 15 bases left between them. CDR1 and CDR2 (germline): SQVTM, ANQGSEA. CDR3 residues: CSVVKAPSGTDTQYF. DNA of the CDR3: TGCAGCGTTGTGAAAGCTCCTAGCGGCACAGATACGCAGTATTTT.

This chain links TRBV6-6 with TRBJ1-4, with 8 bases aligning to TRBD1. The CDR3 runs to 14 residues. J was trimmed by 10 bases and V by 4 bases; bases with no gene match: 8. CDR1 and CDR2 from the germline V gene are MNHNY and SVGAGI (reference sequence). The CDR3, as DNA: TGTGCCAGCAGTTCCTCACAGGGGGAGAGAAAACTGTTTTTT. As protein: CASSSSQGERKLFF.

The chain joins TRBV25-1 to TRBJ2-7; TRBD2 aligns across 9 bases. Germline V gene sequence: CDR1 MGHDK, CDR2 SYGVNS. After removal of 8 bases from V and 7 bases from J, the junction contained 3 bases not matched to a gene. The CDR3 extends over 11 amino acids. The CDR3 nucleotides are TGTGCCAGCGCGGGAGGGGGAGAGCAGTACTTC. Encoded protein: CASAGGGEQYF.

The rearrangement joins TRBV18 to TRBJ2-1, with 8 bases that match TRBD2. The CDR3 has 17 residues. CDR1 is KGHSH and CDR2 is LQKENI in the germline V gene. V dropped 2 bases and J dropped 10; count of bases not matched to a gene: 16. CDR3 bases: TGTGCCAGCTCACCAGGTCAGCGGGACCTTACGGGGGGGGAGCAGTTCTTC. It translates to CASSPGQRDLTGGEQFF.

The CDR3 loop reads CASSVDNLNTEAFF. CDR3 DNA sequence: TGTGCCAGCAGCGTAGATAACTTGAACACTGAAGCTTTCTTT. This rearrangement joins TRBV9 to TRBJ1-1; no clear D gene. The CDR3 is 14 residues long. The germline V and J ends were trimmed by 0 bases and 0 bases, with 6 bases remaining between them. Germline CDR1 reads SGDLS; CDR2 reads YYNGEE.

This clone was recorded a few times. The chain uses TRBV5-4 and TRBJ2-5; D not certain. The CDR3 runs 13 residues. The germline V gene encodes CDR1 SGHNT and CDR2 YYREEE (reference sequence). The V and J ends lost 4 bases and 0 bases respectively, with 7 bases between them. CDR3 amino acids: CASSPGYQETQYF. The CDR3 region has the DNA TGTGCCAGCAGCCCCGGGTACCAAGAGACCCAGTACTTC.

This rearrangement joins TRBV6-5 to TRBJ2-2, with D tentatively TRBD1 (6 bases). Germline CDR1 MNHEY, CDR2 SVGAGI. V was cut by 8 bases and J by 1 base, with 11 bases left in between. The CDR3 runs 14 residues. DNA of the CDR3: TGTGCCAGCGACAGGCCCAAGAACACCGGGGAGCTGTTTTTT. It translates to CASDRPKNTGELFF.

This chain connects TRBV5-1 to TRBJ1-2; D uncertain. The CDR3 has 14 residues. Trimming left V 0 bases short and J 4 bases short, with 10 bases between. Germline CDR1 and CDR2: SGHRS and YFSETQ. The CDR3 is CASSLDRIGYGYTF. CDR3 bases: TGCGCCAGCAGCTTGGACCGCATCGGCTATGGCTACACCTTC. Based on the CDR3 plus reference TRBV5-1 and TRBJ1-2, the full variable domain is KAGVTQTPRYLIKTRGQQVTLSCSPISGHRSVSWYQQTPGQGLQFLFEYFSETQRNKGNFPGRFSGRQFSNSRSEMNVSTLELGDSALYLCASSLDRIGYGYTFGSGTRLTVV.

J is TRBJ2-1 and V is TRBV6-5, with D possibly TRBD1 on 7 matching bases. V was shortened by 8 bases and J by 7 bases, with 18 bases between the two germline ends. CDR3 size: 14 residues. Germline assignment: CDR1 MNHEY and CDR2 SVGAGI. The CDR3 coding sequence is TGTGCCAGCTTCGGGACTTCAGGGGGAAATGAGCAGTTCTTC. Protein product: CASFGTSGGNEQFF.

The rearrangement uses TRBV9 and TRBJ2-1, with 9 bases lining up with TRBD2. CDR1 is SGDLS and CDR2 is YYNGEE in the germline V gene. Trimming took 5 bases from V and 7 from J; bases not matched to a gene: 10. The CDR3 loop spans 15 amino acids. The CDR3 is CASSEGGTSLNEQFF. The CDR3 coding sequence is TGTGCCAGCAGTGAGGGCGGGACTAGCCTAAATGAGCAGTTCTTC.

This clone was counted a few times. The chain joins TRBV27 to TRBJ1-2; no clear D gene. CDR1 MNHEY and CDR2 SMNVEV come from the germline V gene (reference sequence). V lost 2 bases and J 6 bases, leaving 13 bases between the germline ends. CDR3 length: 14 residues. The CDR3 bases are TGTGCCAGCAGTTTAATGCCCCAGGTGGATGGCTACACCTTC. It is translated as CASSLMPQVDGYTF.

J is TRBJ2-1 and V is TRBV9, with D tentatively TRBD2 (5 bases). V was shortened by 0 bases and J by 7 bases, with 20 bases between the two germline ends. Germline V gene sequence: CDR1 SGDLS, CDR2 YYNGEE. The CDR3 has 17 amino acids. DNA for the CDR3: TGTGCCAGCAGCGTAGCCCCTCGCAAGTCGGGAAGTAATGAGCAGTTCTTC. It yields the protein CASSVAPRKSGSNEQFF.

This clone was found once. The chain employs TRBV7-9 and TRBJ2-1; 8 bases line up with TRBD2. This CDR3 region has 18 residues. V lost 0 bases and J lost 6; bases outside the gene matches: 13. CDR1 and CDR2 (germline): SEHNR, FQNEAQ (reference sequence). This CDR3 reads CASSLALTSGLDPNEQFF. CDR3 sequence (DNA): TGTGCCAGCAGCTTAGCCCTAACGTCGGGACTAGATCCCAATGAGCAGTTCTTC.

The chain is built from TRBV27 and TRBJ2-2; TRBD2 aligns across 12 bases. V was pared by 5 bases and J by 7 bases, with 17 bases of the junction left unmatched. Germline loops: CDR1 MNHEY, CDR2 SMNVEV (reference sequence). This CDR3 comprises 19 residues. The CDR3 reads CASSPRQGVTSGSGGELFF. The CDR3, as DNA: TGTGCCAGCAGTCCAAGACAGGGTGTGACTAGCGGGAGCGGCGGGGAGCTGTTTTTT.

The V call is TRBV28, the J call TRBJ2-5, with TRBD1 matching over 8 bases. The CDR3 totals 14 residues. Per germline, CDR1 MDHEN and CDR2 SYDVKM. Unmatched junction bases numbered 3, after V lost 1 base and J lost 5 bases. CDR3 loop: CASSLYRGVETQYF. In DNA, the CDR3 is TGTGCCAGCAGTTTATACAGGGGGGTGGAGACCCAGTACTTC.

CDR3: CASHPGGANEKLFF. The CDR3 coding sequence is TGCGCCAGCCACCCGGGGGGGGCTAATGAAAAACTGTTTTTT. V is TRBV5-1 and J is TRBJ1-4; a weak D match, TRBD1 (5 bases). The CDR3 length is 14 residues. CDR1 is SGHRS, CDR2 YFSETQ, per germline. V lost 7 bases and J lost 3, with 13 bases in between.

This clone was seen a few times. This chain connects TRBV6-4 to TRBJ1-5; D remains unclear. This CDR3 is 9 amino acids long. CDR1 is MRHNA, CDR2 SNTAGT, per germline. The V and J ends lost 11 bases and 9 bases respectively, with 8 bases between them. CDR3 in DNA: TGTGCCTGGGCGAGGCCCCAGCATTTT. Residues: CAWARPQHF.